At least ten counts were recorded for the clone carrying this TCR beta chain. No antigen is known for it. The data were obtained in a study of Graves' ophthalmopathy and Graves' hyperthyroidism. Study details: Specimen type is peripheral blood, obtained at initial diagnosis before any treatment. Findings and limits, study-wide: Most thyroid-expanded clonotypes exceeding 0.001 frequency were also found in blood.

The germline V gene has CDR1 SGDLS and CDR2 YYNGEE. The V gene lost 4 bases and the J gene lost 4 bases, with 17 bases spanning the gap. The CDR3 extends over 15 amino acids. The TCR beta CDR3 regions underwent amplification from RNA transcripts. Investigators did first-round RT-PCR with HTBI primers, then second-round multiplex PCR. Using its own MiXCR run on the multiplex PCR reads, TCRdb lists one record per CDR3 protein. The data show about 700,000 distinct CDR3 sequences, about two fifths seen once. This clonotype was obtained from an adult man with Graves' ophthalmopathy. This chain connects TRBV9 to TRBJ1-1, with D possibly TRBD1 on 5 matching bases. The sample consisted of peripheral blood. CDR3 sequence: CASSRTPGGATEAFF. In DNA, the CDR3 is TGTGCCAGCAGCCGCACACCCGGGGGAGCCACTGAAGCTTTCTTT. Looking up the rest from reference TRBV9 and TRBJ1-1 gives the full variable domain: DSGVTQTPKHLITATGQRVTLRCSPRSGDLSVYWYQQSLDQGLQFLIQYYNGEERAKGNILERFSAQQFPDLHSELNLSSLELGDSALYFCASSRTPGGATEAFFGQGTRLTVV.